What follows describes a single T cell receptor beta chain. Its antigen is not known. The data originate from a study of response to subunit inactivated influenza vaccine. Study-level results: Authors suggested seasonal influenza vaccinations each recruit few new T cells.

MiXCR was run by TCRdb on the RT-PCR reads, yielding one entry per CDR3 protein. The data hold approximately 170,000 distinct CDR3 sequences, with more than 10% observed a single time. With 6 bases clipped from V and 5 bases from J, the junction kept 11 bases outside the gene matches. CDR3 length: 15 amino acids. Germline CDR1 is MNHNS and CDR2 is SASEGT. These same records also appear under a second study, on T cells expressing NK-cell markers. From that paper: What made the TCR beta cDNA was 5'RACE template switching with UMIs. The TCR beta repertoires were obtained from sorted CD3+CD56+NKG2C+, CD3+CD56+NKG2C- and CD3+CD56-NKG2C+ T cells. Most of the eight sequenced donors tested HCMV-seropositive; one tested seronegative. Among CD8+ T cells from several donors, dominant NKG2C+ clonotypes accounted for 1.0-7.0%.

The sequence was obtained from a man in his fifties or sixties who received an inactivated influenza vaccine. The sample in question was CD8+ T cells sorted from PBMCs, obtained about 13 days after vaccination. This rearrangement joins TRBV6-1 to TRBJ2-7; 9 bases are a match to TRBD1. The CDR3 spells CASSFAGQGGHEQYF. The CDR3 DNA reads TGTGCCAGCAGCTTCGCGGGACAGGGAGGCCACGAGCAGTACTTC.